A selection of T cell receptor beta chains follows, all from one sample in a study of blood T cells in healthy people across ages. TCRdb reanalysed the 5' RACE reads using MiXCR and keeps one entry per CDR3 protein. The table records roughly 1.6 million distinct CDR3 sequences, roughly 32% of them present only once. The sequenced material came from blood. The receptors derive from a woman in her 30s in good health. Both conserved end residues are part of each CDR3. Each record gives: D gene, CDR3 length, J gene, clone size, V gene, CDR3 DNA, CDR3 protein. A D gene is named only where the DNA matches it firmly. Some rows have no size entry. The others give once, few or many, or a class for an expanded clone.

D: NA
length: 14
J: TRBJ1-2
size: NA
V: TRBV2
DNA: TGTGCCAGCAGTGAAGGCAGGGGAGGCTATGGCTACACCTTC
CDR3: CASSEGRGGYGYTF

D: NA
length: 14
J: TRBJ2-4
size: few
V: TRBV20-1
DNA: TGCAGTGCGATCGGACAGTTGGCCAAAAACATTCAGTACTTC
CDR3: CSAIGQLAKNIQYF

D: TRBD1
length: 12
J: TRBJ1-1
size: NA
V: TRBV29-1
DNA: TGCAGCGTTAACAGGGGGTACACTGAAGCTTTCTTT
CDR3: CSVNRGYTEAFF

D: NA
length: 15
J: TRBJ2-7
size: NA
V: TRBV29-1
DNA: TGCAGCGTTGAAGATCGCAGGGTGAGCTCCTACGAGCAGTACTTC
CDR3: CSVEDRRVSSYEQYF

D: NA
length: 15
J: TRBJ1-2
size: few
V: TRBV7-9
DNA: TGTGCCAGCAGCTTAGAGAAGGGAACTAACTATGGCTACACCTTC
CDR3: CASSLEKGTNYGYTF

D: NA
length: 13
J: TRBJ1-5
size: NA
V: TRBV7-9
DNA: TGTGCCAGCAGCCGGACCCCTTCCCAGCCCCAGCATTTT
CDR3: CASSRTPSQPQHF

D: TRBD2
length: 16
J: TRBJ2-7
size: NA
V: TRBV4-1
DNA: TGCGCCAGCAGCCCTGCGGGCGGGAGGCCTCTGAACGAGCAGTACTTC
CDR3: CASSPAGGRPLNEQYF

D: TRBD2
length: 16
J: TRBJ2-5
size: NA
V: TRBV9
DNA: TGTGCCAGCAGCGTTTCTAGCGGGGGGATGGGGGAGACCCAGTACTTC
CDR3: CASSVSSGGMGETQYF

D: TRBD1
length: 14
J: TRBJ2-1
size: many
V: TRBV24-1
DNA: TGTGCCACCAGTGAATCCGACAGGGGGTATGAGCAGTTCTTC
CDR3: CATSESDRGYEQFF

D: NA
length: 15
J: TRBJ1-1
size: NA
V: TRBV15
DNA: TGTGCCACCAGGGGGGCGGGACAACCTACATTGGGGGCTTTCTTT
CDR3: CATRGAGQPTLGAFF

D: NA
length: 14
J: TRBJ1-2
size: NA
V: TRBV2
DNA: TGTGCCAGCAGATTAGGGGGGACTTCCTATGGCTACACCTTC
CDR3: CASRLGGTSYGYTF

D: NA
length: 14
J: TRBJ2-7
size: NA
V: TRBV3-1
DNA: TGTGCCAGCAGCCTAGGGGGACCCTGCTACGAGCAGTACTTC
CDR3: CASSLGGPCYEQYF

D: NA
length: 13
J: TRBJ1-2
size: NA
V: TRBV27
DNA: TGTGCCAGCGGACCGGGTGCTAACTATGGCTACACCTTC
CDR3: CASGPGANYGYTF

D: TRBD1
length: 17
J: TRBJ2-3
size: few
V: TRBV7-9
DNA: TGTGCCAGCAGCTTAGATCTCTGGACAGGGATGACAGATACGCAGTATTTT
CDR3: CASSLDLWTGMTDTQYF

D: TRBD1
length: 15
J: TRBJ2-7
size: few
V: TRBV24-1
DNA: TGTGCCACCAGTGATACTAAGACAGGGTCAAACGAGCAGTACTTC
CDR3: CATSDTKTGSNEQYF

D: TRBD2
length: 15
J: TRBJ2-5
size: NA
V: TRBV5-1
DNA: TGCGCCAGCAGCAACTCCGGGACTAGCGGGGGGACCCAGTACTTC
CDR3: CASSNSGTSGGTQYF

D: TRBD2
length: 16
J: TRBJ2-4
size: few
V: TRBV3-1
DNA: TGTGCCAGCGGCCAAGATCTGACTAGCGGAAAAAACATTCAGTACTTC
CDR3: CASGQDLTSGKNIQYF

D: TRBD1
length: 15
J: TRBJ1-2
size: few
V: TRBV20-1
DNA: TGCAGTGCTAGCCCCAGGGACAGGGTTGACTATGGCTACACCTTC
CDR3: CSASPRDRVDYGYTF

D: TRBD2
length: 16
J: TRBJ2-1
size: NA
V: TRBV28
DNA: TGTGCCAGCAGTCCCTCAGGGACTAGCGATCACAATGAGCAGTTCTTC
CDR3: CASSPSGTSDHNEQFF

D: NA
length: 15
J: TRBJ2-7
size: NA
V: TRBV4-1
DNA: TGCGCCAGCAGCCAAGACGTCGGACACTCCTACGAGCAGTACTTC
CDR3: CASSQDVGHSYEQYF

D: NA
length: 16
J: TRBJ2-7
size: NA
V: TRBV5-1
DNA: TGCGCCAGCAGCTTGGACGGCGGGGGCCTCTTCTACGAGCAGTACTTC
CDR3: CASSLDGGGLFYEQYF

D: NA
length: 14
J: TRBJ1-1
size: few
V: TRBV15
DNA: TGTGCCACCAGCAAGCCCCCCGGAGGGACTGAAGCTTTCTTT
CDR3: CATSKPPGGTEAFF

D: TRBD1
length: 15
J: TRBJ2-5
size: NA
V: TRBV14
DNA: TGTGCCAGCAGTCGAGACAGGGTCTTCCAAGAGACCCGGTACTTC
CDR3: CASSRDRVFQETRYF

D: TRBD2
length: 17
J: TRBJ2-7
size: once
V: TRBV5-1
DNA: TGCGCCAGCAGCGAGGGACTAGCGGGACGCCTCGGGAATGAGCAGTACTTC
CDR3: CASSEGLAGRLGNEQYF

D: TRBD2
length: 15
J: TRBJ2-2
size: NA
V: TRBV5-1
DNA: TGCGCCAGCATACCGGGGGGGGCGCAGACCGGGGAGCTGTTTTTT
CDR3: CASIPGGAQTGELFF

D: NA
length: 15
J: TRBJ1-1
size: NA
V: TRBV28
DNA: TGTGCCAGCAGTCCCCGGGGTTGGGGGCGATCGGAAGCTTTCTTT
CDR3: CASSPRGWGRSEAFF

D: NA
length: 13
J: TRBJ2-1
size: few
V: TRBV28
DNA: TGTGCCAGCACAGATTCGAGTGGAAATGAGCAGTTCTTC
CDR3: CASTDSSGNEQFF

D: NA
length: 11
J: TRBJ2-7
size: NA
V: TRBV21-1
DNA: TGTGCCAGCAGCAAAGCTTACGAGCAGTACTTC
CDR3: CASSKAYEQYF

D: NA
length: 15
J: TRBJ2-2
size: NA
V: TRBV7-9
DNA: TGTGCCAGCAGTCCCGCCTGGGGGCGGGCCGGGGAGCTGTTTTTT
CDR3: CASSPAWGRAGELFF

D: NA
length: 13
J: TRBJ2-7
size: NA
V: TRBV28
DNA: TGTGCCAGCAGTTTACCGGACAAACCCGAGCAGTACTTC
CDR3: CASSLPDKPEQYF

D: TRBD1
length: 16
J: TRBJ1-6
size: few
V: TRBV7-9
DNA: TGTGCCAGCAGCTCCAAACAGGGGCGATATAATTCACCCCTCCACTTT
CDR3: CASSSKQGRYNSPLHF

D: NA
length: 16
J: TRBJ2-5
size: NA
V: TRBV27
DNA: TGTGCCAGCAGCCCTCTCTTAAACAGGGTAGGAGAGACCCAGTACTTC
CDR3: CASSPLLNRVGETQYF

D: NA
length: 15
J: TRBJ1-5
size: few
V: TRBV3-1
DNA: TGTGCCAGCAGCCAGGGAGGAATTAAGAATCAGCCCCAGCATTTT
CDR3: CASSQGGIKNQPQHF

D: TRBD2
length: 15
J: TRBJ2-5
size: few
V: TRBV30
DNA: TGTGCCTGGAGTCCGACCGGGGGGGCACAAGAGACCCAGTACTTC
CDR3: CAWSPTGGAQETQYF

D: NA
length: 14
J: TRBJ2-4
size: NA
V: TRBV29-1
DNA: TGCAGCGTTGTCGCGGGTGGGGCCAAAAACATTCAGTACTTC
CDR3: CSVVAGGAKNIQYF

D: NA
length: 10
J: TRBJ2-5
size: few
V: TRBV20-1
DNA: TGCAGTGGGGTTCTTGAGACCCAGTACTTC
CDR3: CSGVLETQYF

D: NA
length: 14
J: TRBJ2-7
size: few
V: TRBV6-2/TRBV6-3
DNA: TGTGCCAGCAGTCATTTGGGACCAACCTACGAGCAGTACTTC
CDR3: CASSHLGPTYEQYF

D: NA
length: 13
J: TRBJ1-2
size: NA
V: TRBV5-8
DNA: TGTGCCAGCAGCGTCGGCCCTAACTATGGCTACACCTTC
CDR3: CASSVGPNYGYTF

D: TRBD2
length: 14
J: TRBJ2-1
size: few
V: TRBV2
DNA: TGTGCCAGCAGTCCCGGGACTACGGGCCGAGAGCAGTTCTTC
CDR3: CASSPGTTGREQFF

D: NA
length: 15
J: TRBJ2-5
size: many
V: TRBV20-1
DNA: TGCAGTGCTGGCTATAGCGGAAACCTCCAAGAGACCCAGTACTTC
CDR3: CSAGYSGNLQETQYF

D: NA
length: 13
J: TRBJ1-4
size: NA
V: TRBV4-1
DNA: TGCGCCAGCAGCCTAACCCGGGGCGAAAAACTGTTTTTT
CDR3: CASSLTRGEKLFF

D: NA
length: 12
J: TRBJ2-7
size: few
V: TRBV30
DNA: TGTGCCTTCACAGAGAGCTCCTACGAGCAGTACTTC
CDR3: CAFTESSYEQYF

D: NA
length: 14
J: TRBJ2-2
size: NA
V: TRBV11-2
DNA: TGTGCCAGCAGCAACTTCCAGGGTACCGGGGAGCTGTTTTTT
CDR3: CASSNFQGTGELFF

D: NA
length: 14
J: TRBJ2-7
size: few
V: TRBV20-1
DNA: TGCAGTGCTAGAGATCCTCGGGACTCCTACGAGCAGTACTTC
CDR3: CSARDPRDSYEQYF

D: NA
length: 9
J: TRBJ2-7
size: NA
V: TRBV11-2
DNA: TGTGCCAGTACTCTGGGGCAGTACTTC
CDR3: CASTLGQYF

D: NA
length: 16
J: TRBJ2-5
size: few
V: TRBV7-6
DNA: TGTGCCAGCAGCCACCCGTCCGGGGTGTCTTTGGAGACCCAGTACTTC
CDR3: CASSHPSGVSLETQYF

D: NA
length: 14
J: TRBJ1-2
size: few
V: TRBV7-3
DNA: TGTGCCAGCAGCTTTGACCCAGCTAACTATGGCTACACCTTC
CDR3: CASSFDPANYGYTF

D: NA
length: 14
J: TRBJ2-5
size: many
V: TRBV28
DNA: TGTGCCAGCAGTCCCGGGGGACGGCAAGAGACCCAGTACTTC
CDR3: CASSPGGRQETQYF

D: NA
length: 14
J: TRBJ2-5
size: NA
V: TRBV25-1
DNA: TGTGCCAGCAGCGAAGCCGCAGGGGTGGAGACCCAGTACTTC
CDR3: CASSEAAGVETQYF

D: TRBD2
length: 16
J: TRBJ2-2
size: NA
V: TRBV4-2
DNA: TGTGCCAGCAGCCAAGAAGAGGGACTAGAGGCCGGGGAGCTGTTTTTT
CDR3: CASSQEEGLEAGELFF

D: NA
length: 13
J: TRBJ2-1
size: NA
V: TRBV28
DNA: TGTGCCAGCAGTTTGGATACGAAGGACCTCCGGTTCTTC
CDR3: CASSLDTKDLRFF

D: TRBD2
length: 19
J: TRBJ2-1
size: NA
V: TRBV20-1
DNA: TGCAGTGCTAGACGCAGGACTAGCGGACAATCAAGCTCCTACAATGAGCAGTTCTTC
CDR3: CSARRRTSGQSSSYNEQFF

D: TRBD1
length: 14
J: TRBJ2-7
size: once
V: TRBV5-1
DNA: TGCGCCAGCAGAAAGGACAGGGGGCTTTACGAGCAGTACTTC
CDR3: CASRKDRGLYEQYF

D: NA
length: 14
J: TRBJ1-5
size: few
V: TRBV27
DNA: TGTGCCAGCAGTTTACGAATTGGCAATCAGCCCCAGCATTTT
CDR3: CASSLRIGNQPQHF

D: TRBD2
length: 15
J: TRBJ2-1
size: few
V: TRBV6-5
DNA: TGTGCCAGCAGTCATACCTCCCTAGCGGGATATGAGCAGTTCTTC
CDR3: CASSHTSLAGYEQFF

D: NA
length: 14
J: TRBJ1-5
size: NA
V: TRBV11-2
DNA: TGTGCCAGCAGCCCGGGGACTAGCAATCAGCCCCAGCATTTT
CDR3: CASSPGTSNQPQHF

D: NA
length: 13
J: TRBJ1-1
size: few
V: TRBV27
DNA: TGTGCCAGCAGAAAACAGATGAACACTGAAGCTTTCTTT
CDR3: CASRKQMNTEAFF